These 7 T cell receptor beta chains came from one sample sequenced in a study of blood T cell repertoires in COVID-19. The protocol was immunoSEQ multiplex PCR, while the TCRdb copy is restricted to in-frame clones and leaves out a portion. The sample lists roughly 430,000 clones; over 75% were seen once. The source material was PBMCs or T cells enriched from blood (not recorded which). These receptors came from a woman under 30 who had been exposed to COVID-19.

The chain uses TRBV11-2 and TRBJ2-7; 10 bases match TRBD1. The CDR3 is 15 residues long. Germline values: CDR1 SGHAT, CDR2 FQNNGV. J was trimmed by 3 bases and V by 5 bases; bases with no gene match: 7. The CDR3 is CASSPQWTGGYEQYF. The DNA of the CDR3 is TGTGCCAGCAGCCCGCAGTGGACAGGGGGCTACGAGCAGTACTTC. Full variable domain (outside the CDR3, taken from reference TRBV11-2 and TRBJ2-7): EAGVAQSPRYKIIEKRQSVAFWCNPISGHATLYWYQQILGQGPKLLIQFQNNGVVDDSQLPKDRFSAERLKGVDSTLKIQPAKLEDSAVYLCASSPQWTGGYEQYFGPGTRLTVT.

The chain links TRBV4-2 to TRBJ2-1; the match to TRBD2 covers 16 bases. The CDR3 has 19 amino acids. V dropped 4 bases and J dropped 8; count of bases not matched to a gene: 14. Germline CDR1 and CDR2: LGHNA and YNFKEQ. In DNA form, the CDR3 reads TGTGCCAGCAGCCCCCGATCAGGGACTAGCGGGAGGGCCGGTGATGAGCAGTTCTTC. Translated, it gives CASSPRSGTSGRAGDEQFF.

This clone has only one observation. The chain combines TRBV24-1 with TRBJ2-2, with TRBD1 matching 8 bases. CDR3 length: 14 residues. Germline V CDR1 and CDR2: KGHDR, SFDVKD. J gave up 1 base and V 8 bases, and 2 bases lay outside the gene matches. The CDR3 is CATKDRGNTGELFF. For the CDR3, the DNA is TGTGCCACCAAAGACAGGGGGAACACCGGGGAGCTGTTTTTT.

The chain recombines TRBV7-2 with TRBJ2-1; 10 positions match TRBD2. The CDR3 sequence is 15 residues long. The germline V gene encodes CDR1 SGHTA and CDR2 FQGNSA. With V trimmed by 3 bases and J by 7 bases, 6 bases remained unmatched. In DNA form, the CDR3 reads TGTGCCAGCAGCTTCCCTAGCGGGAGTTTTAATGAGCAGTTCTTC. Translated, it gives CASSFPSGSFNEQFF.

This chain connects TRBV5-1 to TRBJ2-5, with 11 nucleotides matching TRBD1. The trim removed 4 bases at V and 5 bases at J, leaving 7 bases unmatched. The CDR3 consists of 15 residues. Per germline, CDR1 SGHRS and CDR2 YFSETQ. As DNA, the CDR3 is TGCGCCAGCAGCCCCGGACAGGGGGCTTGGGAGACCCAGTACTTC. It codes for CASSPGQGAWETQYF. The variable domain in full, with the rest retrieved from reference TRBV5-1 and TRBJ2-5, is KAGVTQTPRYLIKTRGQQVTLSCSPISGHRSVSWYQQTPGQGLQFLFEYFSETQRNKGNFPGRFSGRQFSNSRSEMNVSTLELGDSALYLCASSPGQGAWETQYFGPGTRLLVL.

This rearrangement joins TRBV28 to TRBJ2-1, with 11 bases matching TRBD2. The CDR3 sequence is 15 residues long. Germline lookup yields CDR1 MDHEN and CDR2 SYDVKM. V shed 3 bases, J shed 7 bases, and the junction held 5 bases outside the gene matches. CDR3 residues: CASSLVAGGMNEQFF. The CDR3 bases are TGTGCCAGCAGTTTGGTAGCGGGGGGGATGAATGAGCAGTTCTTC.

J is TRBJ1-6 and V is TRBV6-5; D not certain. The CDR3 extends over 12 amino acids. CDR1 is MNHEY and CDR2 is SVGAGI in the germline V gene. V was shortened by 8 bases and J by 3 bases, with 5 bases between the two germline ends. The CDR3 spells CASRGYNSPLHF. The CDR3 coding sequence is TGTGCCAGCCGGGGCTATAATTCACCCCTCCACTTT.